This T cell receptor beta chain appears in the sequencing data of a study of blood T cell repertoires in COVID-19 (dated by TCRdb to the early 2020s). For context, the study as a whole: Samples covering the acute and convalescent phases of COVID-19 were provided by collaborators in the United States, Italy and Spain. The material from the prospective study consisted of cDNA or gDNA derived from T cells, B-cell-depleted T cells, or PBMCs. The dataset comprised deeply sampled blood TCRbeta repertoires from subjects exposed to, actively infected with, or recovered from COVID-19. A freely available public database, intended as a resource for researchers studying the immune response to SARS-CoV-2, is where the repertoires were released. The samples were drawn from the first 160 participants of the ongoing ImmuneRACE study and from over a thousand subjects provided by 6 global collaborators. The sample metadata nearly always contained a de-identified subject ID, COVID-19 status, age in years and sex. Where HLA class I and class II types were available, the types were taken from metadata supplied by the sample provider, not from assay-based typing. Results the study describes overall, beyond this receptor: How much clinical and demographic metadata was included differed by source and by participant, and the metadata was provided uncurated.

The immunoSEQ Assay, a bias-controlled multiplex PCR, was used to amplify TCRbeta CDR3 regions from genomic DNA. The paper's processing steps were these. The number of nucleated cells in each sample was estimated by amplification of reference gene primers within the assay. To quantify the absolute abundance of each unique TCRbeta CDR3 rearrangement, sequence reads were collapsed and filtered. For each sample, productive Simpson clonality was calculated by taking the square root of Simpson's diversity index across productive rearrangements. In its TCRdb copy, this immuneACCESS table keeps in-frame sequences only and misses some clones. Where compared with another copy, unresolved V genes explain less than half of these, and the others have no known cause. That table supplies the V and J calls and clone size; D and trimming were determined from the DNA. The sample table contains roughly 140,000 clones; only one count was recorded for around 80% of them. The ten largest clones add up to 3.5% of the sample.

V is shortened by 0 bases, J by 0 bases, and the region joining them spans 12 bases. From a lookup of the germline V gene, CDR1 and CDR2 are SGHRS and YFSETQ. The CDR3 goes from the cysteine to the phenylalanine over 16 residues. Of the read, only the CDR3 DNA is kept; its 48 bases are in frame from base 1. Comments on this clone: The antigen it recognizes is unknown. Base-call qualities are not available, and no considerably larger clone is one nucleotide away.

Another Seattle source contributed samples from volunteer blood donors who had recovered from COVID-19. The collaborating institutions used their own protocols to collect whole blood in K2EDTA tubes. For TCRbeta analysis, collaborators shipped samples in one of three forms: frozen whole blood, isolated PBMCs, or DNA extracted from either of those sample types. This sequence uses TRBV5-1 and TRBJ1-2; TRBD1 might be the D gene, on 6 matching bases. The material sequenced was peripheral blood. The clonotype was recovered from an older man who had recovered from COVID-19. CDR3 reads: CASSLGVGQANYGYTF. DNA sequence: TGCGCCAGCAGCTTGGGCGTGGGACAAGCTAACTATGGCTACACCTTC. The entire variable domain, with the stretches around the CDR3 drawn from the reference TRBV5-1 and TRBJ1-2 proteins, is KAGVTQTPRYLIKTRGQQVTLSCSPISGHRSVSWYQQTPGQGLQFLFEYFSETQRNKGNFPGRFSGRQFSNSRSEMNVSTLELGDSALYLCASSLGVGQANYGYTFGSGTRLTVV.